Shown below are 14 T cell receptor beta chains from a single sample sequenced in a study of tumor-infiltrating lymphocytes in primary liver carcinoma. Germline DNA was also extracted, while the blood RNA originated from unsorted whole blood. A constant-region primer primed TCR beta cDNA synthesis from about 550 ng of total RNA. It was through three nested multiplex PCR rounds of slightly modified ARM-PCR that TCR beta libraries arose. TRBV1-TRBV30 forward primers paired with a C-beta reverse primer drove the first two PCR rounds, around 10 cycles each. TCRdb reanalysed the multiplex PCR reads using MiXCR and keeps one entry per CDR3 protein. The data show fewer than 350,000 distinct CDR3 sequences, with more than 55% seen just once and approximately 9% held by the top ten. Input material: peripheral blood. The receptors shown here come from a man aged 35 to 55 with primary liver carcinoma and hepatitis B virus infection.

V gene TRBV6-5 combines with J gene TRBJ2-5; the match to TRBD2 covers 14 bases. Per the germline V gene, CDR1 is MNHEY and CDR2 is SVGAGI. This CDR3 has 16 amino acids. V lost 6 bases, J lost 1 base, and 4 bases stayed unmatched. The CDR3 sequence: CASRPGLAGAQETQYF. The DNA for the CDR3 is TGTGCCAGCAGACCGGGACTAGCGGGAGCCCAAGAGACCCAGTACTTC.

A remark on this clonotype: This sequence may be a read error, since a much larger clone differs from it by one base. The rearrangement uses TRBV4-1 and TRBJ1-4; no firm D call. Trimming shortened V by 7 bases and J by 10 bases, and 16 bases separated the two germline ends. CDR3 length equals 13 residues. The V gene's germline CDR1 is MGHRA and CDR2 YSYEKL. The CDR3 bases are TGCGCCAGCAACCAGCGGACTGAGGGAAAACTGTTTTTT. This sequence encodes CASNQRTEGKLFF.

On this clonotype: The CDR3 carries no conserved terminal phenylalanine or tryptophan, so it likely arises from a read error. The genes are TRBV6-2 or TRBV6-3 and TRBJ2-1; tentatively, D is TRBD1 (6 bases). The germline CDR1 and CDR2 sequences are MNHEY and SVGEGT. This CDR3 comprises 14 residues. The CDR3 nucleotides are TGTGCTAGCAGAACAGGGAGCTCCTACAATGAGCAGTTCCTC. This gives the protein CASRTGSSYNEQFL.

This clonotype was detected many times. The V call is TRBV5-5, the J call TRBJ2-5; unclear D gene. Germline V gene sequence: CDR1 SGHKS, CDR2 YYEKEE (reference sequence). The V gene lost 0 bases and the J gene lost 4 bases, with 7 bases spanning the gap. This CDR3 has 13 residues. CDR3 nucleotide sequence: TGTGCCAGCAGCTTGGAAGTAGTAGAGACCCAGTACTTC. Translation: CASSLEVVETQYF.

A remark on this clonotype: A much larger clone sits a single nucleotide away, making a read error possible. V usage is TRBV6-1 and J usage is TRBJ2-7; D gene uncertain. Germline V CDR1 and CDR2: MNHNS, SASEGT. V lost 9 bases, J lost 7 bases, and 25 bases lay in between. The CDR3 length is 15 residues. CDR3 bases: TGTGCCAGTCAAACCCGCGACTCCTCAACCAGTGAGCAGTACTTC. Its protein product is CASQTRDSSTSEQYF.

A note on this clonotype: A much more abundant neighbour one base away suggests this may be a read error. This CDR3 reads CASCRANTGELFF. CDR3 sequence (DNA): TGCGCCAGCTGTCGCGCTAACACCGGGGAGCTGTTTTTT. The V call is TRBV5-1, the J call TRBJ2-2; D gene ambiguous. V was cut by 7 bases and J by 2 bases, with 9 bases left in between. The CDR3 loop spans 13 amino acids. Germline lookup yields CDR1 SGHRS and CDR2 YFSETQ.

V usage is TRBV7-9 and J usage is TRBJ2-1, with TRBD2 identical over 14 bases. Germline-derived CDR1 and CDR2 are SEHNR and FQNEAQ (reference sequence). This CDR3 region has 16 residues. CDR3 protein: CVNSEPGLAGVNEQFF. CDR3 in DNA: TGTGTCAACAGCGAGCCGGGACTAGCGGGAGTTAATGAGCAGTTCTTC.

This clonotype showed up many times. The chain employs TRBV12-3 or TRBV12-4 and TRBJ2-2, with D uncertain. Trimming removed 6 bases from V and 7 bases from J, with 12 bases in between. The length of the CDR3 is 13 residues. The CDR3 loop reads CASSPGFGGELFF. The CDR3 nucleotides are TGTGCCAGCAGCCCCGGTTTCGGCGGGGAGCTGTTTTTT.

This clonotype came up many times. The gene calls are TRBV11-3 and TRBJ2-3, with TRBD2 as a possible D gene (7 bases). Germline CDR1 reads SGHNT; CDR2 reads YENEEA. V was shortened by 6 bases and J by 1 base, with 8 bases between the two germline ends. The CDR3 loop spans 13 amino acids. The CDR3: CASRGGGTDTQYF. CDR3 sequence (DNA): TGTGCCAGCAGAGGGGGGGGCACAGATACGCAGTATTTT.

A note on this clonotype: One end of the junction does not line up with germline, which may come from a read error. This rearrangement joins TRBV11-2 to TRBJ2-3; D gene unclear. The CDR3 is made up of 14 amino acids. Per the germline V gene, CDR1 is SGHAT and CDR2 is FQNNGV. CDR3 amino acids: CASSLARFADTKYF. Here the CDR3 DNA reads TGTGCCAGCAGCTTAGCTAGGTTCGCAGATACGAAGTATTTT.

With regard to this clonotype: Sequence at one end of the junction differs from germline and may be a read error. The chain is built from TRBV11-2 and TRBJ2-1; tentative D call: TRBD2 (6 bases). Germline CDR1 is SGHAT and CDR2 is FQNNGV. The CDR3 has 16 amino acids. CDR3 in amino acids: CACSPGGLVGVDEQFF. In DNA, the CDR3 is TGTGCCTGCAGCCCCGGAGGGCTAGTGGGAGTGGATGAGCAGTTCTTC.

This chain connects TRBV5-6 to TRBJ2-7; the D gene is possibly TRBD2 (6 bases). The CDR3 runs 16 residues. V lost 5 bases, J lost 4 bases, and 22 bases lay in between. Germline CDR1 is SGHDT and CDR2 is YYEEEE. Here the CDR3 DNA reads TGTGCCAGCAGACCCTGGGGTAGCGGAACAATTTACGAGCAGTACTTC. Translating it yields CASRPWGSGTIYEQYF.

This clonotype was recorded a few times. The chain employs TRBV5-4 and TRBJ2-7; D gene uncertain. This CDR3 spans 15 amino acids. Germline V gives CDR1 SGHNT, CDR2 YYREEE (reference sequence). V was clipped by 2 bases and J by 2 bases, with 14 bases between them. For the CDR3, the DNA is TGTGCCAGCAGCTTTTCAATCGATTCTCCCTACGAGCAGTACTTC. This encodes CASSFSIDSPYEQYF.

In the case of this clonotype: The conserved phenylalanine or tryptophan normally closing the CDR3 is absent here, so this likely arose from a read error. No DNA is shown, since the ends of the CDR3 on it are uncertain; the CDR3 is the one TCRdb lists. The CDR3 region is CASSSGGGQIDTHYS. The chain employs TRBV11-2 and TRBJ2-3; no DNA check was done on the table's D call, TRBD1. Termini included, the CDR3 measures 15 amino acids. The germline V gene encodes CDR1 SGHAT and CDR2 FQNNGV.